This T cell receptor beta chain emerged from a study of T cell responses to AZD1222 COVID-19 vaccine. Overall study results and limits: AZD1222 recipients seropositive at baseline numbered only 6 or 7.

In the case of this clone: Its antigen remains unknown.

Some clones are missing from TCRdb's copy, which holds only in-frame ones; the method was immunoSEQ multiplex PCR. The table shows some 190,000 clones, with 85% to 95% occurring only once. Per germline, CDR1 LGHNA and CDR2 YNFKEQ. Trimming removed 0 bases from V and 4 bases from J; junction bases left unmatched: 2. CDR3 length equals 14 residues. Sequencing was performed on peripheral blood, taken 28 days after the second AZD1222 dose. The V and J genes are TRBV4-2 and TRBJ2-5, with 7 bases matching TRBD1. The sequence derives from an adult who received the AZD1222 COVID-19 vaccine. The CDR3 nucleotides read TGTGCCAGCAGCCAAGATCCAGGGGGAGAGACCCAGTACTTC. It specifies CASSQDPGGETQYF.